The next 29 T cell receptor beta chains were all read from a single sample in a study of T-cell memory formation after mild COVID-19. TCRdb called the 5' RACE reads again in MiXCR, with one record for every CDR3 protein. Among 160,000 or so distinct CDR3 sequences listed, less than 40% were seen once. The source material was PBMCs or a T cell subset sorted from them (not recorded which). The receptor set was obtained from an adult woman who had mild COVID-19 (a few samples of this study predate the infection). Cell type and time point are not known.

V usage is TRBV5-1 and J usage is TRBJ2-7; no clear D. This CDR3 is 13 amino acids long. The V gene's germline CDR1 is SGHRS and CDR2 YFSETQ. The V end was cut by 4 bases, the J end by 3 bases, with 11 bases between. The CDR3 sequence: CASSTGPDYEQYF. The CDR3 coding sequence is TGCGCCAGCAGCACCGGACCGGACTACGAGCAGTACTTC.

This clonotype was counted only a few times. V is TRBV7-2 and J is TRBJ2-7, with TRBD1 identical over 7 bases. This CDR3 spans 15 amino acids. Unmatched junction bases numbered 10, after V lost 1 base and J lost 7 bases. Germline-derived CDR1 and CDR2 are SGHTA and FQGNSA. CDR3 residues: CASSLGPTGAIEQYF. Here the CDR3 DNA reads TGTGCCAGCAGCTTAGGTCCCACAGGGGCGATAGAGCAGTACTTC.

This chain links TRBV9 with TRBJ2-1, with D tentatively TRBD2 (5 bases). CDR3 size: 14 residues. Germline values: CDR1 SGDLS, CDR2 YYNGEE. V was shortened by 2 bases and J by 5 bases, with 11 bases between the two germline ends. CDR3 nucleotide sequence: TGTGCCAGCAGCGTTGTAAGCGGCCACAATGAGCAGTTCTTC. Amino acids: CASSVVSGHNEQFF.

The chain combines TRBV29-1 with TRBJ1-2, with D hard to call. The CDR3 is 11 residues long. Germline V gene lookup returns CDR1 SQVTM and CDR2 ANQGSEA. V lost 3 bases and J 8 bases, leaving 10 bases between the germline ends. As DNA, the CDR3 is TGCAGCGTTGAGTCCCCTAACGGCTACACCTTC. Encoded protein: CSVESPNGYTF.

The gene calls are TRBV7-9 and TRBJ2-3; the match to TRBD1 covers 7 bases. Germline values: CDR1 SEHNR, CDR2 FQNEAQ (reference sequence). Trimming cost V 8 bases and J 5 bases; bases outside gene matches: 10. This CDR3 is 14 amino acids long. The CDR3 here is CASSLTGVIDTQYF. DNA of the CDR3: TGTGCCAGCTCCTTAACAGGGGTCATAGATACGCAGTATTTT.

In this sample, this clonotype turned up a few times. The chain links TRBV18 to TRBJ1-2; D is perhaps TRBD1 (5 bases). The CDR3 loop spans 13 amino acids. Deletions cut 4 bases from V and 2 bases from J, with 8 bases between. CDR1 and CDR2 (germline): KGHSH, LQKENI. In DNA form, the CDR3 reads TGTGCCAGCTCACATGACAGAAACTATGGCTACACCTTC. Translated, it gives CASSHDRNYGYTF. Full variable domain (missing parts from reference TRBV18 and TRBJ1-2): NAGVMQNPRHLVRRRGQEARLRCSPMKGHSHVYWYRQLPEEGLKFMVYLQKENIIDESGMPKERFSAEFPKEGPSILRIQQVVRGDSAAYFCASSHDRNYGYTFGSGTRLTVV.

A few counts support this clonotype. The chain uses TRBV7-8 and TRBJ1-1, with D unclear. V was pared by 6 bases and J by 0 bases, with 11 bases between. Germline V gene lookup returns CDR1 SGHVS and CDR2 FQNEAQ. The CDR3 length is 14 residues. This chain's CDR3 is CASRPGSLNTEAFF. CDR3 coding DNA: TGTGCCAGCAGGCCCGGGTCACTGAACACTGAAGCTTTCTTT. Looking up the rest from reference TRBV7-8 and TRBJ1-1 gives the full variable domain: GAGVSQSPRYKVAKRGQDVALRCDPISGHVSLFWYQQALGQGPEFLTYFQNEAQLDKSGLPSDRFFAERPEGSVSTLKIQRTQQEDSAVYLCASRPGSLNTEAFFGQGTRLTVV.

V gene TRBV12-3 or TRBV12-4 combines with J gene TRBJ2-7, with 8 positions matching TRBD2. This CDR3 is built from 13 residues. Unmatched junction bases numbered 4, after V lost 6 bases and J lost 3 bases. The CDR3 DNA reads TGTGCCAGCAGAATTAGCGGGAACTACGAGCAGTACTTC. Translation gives CASRISGNYEQYF.

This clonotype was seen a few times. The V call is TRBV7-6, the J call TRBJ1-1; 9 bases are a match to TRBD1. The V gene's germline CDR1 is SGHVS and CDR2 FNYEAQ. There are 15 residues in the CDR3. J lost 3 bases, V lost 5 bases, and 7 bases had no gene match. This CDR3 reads CASSPKTGGYTEAFF. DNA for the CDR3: TGTGCCAGCAGCCCTAAGACAGGGGGTTACACTGAAGCTTTCTTT. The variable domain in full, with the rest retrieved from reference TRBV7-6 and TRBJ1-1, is GAGVSQSPRYKVTKRGQDVALRCDPISGHVSLYWYRQALGQGPEFLTYFNYEAQQDKSGLPNDRFSAERPEGSISTLTIQRTEQRDSAMYRCASSPKTGGYTEAFFGQGTRLTVV.

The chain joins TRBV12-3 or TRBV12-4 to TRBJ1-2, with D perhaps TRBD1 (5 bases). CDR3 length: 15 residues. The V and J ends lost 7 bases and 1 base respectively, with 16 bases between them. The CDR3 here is CASTSGGTVNYGYTF. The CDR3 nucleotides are TGTGCCAGCACTTCGGGGGGGACGGTTAACTATGGCTACACCTTC.

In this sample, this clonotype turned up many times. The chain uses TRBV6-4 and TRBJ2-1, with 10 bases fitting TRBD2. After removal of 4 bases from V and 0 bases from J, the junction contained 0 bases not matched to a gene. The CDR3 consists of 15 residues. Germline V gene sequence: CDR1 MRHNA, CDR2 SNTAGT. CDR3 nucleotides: TGTGCCAGCAGTGGGACTAGCGGCTCCTACAATGAGCAGTTCTTC. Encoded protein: CASSGTSGSYNEQFF.

The CDR3 DNA sequence: TGTGCCAGCAGCTTGAGTGGCGGGAAGGGCACTGAAGCTTTCTTT. This gives the protein CASSLSGGKGTEAFF. This rearrangement joins TRBV11-2 to TRBJ1-1, with D uncertain. This CDR3 contains 15 residues. The V end was cut by 3 bases, the J end by 4 bases, with 15 bases between. Germline CDR1 is SGHAT and CDR2 is FQNNGV.

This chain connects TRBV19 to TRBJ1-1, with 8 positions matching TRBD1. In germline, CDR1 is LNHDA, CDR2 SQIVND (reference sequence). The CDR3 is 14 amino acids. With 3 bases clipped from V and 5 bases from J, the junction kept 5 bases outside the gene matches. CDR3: CASSITGGGTEAFF. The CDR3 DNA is TGTGCCAGTAGTATCACAGGGGGTGGAACTGAAGCTTTCTTT.

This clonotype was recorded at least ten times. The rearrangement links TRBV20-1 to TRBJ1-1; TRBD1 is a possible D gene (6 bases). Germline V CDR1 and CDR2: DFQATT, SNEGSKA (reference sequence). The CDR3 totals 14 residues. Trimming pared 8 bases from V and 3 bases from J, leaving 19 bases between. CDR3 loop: CSSGPPGTHTEAFF. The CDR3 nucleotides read TGCAGTTCCGGTCCTCCAGGGACACACACTGAAGCTTTCTTT.

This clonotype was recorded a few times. CDR3 sequence: CASSVYRESGEQYF. In nucleotides, the CDR3 is TGTGCCAGCAGCGTTTACAGGGAGTCGGGCGAGCAGTACTTC. This chain connects TRBV9 to TRBJ2-7; maybe TRBD1 (6 bases). The V end lost 2 bases, the J end lost 6 bases, and 15 bases lay between the germline ends. Germline V gene data show CDR1 as SGDLS and CDR2 as YYNGEE. The length of the CDR3 is 14 residues.

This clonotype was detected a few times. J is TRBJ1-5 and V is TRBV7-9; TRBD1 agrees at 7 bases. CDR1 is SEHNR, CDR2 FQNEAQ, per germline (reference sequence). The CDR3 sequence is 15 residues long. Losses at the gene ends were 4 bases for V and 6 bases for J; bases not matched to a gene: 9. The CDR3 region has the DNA TGTGCCAGCAGCTCCCAGGGGGTAGGAAGTCAGCCCCAGCATTTT. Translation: CASSSQGVGSQPQHF.

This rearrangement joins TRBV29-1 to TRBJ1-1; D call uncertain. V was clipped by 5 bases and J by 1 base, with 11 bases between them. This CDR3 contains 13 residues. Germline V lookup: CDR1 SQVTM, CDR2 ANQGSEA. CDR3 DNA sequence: TGCAGCGTTACGCGACAAGCGAACACTGAAGCTTTCTTT. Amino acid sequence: CSVTRQANTEAFF.

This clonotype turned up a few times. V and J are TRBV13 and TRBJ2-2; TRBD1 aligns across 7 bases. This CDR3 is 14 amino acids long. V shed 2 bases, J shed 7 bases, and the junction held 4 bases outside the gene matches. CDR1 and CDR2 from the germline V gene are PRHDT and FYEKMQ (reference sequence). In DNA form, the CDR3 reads TGTGCCAGCAGCTTAAGACAGGGAGTCGGGGAGCTGTTTTTT. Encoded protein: CASSLRQGVGELFF.

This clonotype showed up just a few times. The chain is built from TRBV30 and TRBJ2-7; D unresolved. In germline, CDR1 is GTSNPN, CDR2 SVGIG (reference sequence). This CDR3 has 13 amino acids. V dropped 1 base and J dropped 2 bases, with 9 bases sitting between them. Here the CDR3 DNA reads TGTGCCTGGAGTGGCGGAACACCCTACGAGCAGTACTTC. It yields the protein CAWSGGTPYEQYF.

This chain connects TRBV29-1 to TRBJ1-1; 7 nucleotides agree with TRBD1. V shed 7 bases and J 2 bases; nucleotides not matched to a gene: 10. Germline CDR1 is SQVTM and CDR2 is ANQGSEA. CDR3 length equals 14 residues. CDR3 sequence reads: CSGTIGTANTEAFF. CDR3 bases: TGCAGCGGTACTATAGGGACAGCTAACACTGAAGCTTTCTTT.

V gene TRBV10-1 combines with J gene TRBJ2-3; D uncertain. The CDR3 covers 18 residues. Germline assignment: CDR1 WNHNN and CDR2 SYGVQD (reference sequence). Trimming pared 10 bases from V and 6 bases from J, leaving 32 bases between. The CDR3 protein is CATPLLVPLSYAADTQYF. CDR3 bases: TGCGCCACCCCCCTGCTTGTTCCACTGTCCTACGCCGCGGATACGCAGTATTTT.

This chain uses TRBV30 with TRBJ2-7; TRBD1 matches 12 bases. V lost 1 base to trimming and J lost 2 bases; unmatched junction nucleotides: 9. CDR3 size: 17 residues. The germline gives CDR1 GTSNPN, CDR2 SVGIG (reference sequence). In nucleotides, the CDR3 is TGTGCCTGGAGTGACCTGCGCCGGGACAGGGGGCCCTACGAGCAGTACTTC. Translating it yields CAWSDLRRDRGPYEQYF.

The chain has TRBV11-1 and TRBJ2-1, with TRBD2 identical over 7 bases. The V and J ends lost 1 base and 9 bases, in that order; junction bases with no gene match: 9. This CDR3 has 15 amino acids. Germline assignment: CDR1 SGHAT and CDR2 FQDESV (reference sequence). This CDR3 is CASSLVVAGAGEQFF. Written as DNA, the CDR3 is TGTGCCAGCAGCTTAGTGGTGGCGGGAGCGGGTGAGCAGTTCTTC.

CDR3 amino acids: CASSPWDFAYEQYF. CDR3 in DNA: TGCGCCAGCAGCCCCTGGGACTTCGCCTACGAGCAGTACTTC. The V and J genes are TRBV5-1 and TRBJ2-7; D possibly corresponds to TRBD2 (6 bases). This CDR3 is 14 amino acids long. V lost 4 bases, J lost 2 bases, and 13 bases lay in between. CDR1 is SGHRS and CDR2 is YFSETQ in the germline V gene.

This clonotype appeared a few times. The DNA for the CDR3 is TGCGCCAGCAGCGGGGGACTAGCGGGAGGGCCTTACGAGCAGTACTTC. Amino acid sequence: CASSGGLAGGPYEQYF. This chain joins TRBV5-1 and TRBJ2-7; 16 bases map to TRBD2. The CDR3 runs to 16 residues. V shed 4 bases and J 4 bases; nucleotides not matched to a gene: 5. Germline values: CDR1 SGHRS, CDR2 YFSETQ.

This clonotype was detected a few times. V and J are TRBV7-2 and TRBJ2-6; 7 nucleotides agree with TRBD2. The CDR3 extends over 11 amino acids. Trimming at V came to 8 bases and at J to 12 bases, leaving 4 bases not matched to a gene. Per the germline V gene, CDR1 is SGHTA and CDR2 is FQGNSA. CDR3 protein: CASGTGGVLTF. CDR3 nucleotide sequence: TGTGCCAGCGGGACGGGAGGCGTCCTGACTTTC.

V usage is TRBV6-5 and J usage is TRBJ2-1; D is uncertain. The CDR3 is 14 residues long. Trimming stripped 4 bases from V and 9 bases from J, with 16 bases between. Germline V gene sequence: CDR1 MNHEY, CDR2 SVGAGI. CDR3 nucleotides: TGTGCCAGCAGTTCAGTGTCAGGCATCGGTGAGCAGTTCTTC. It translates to CASSSVSGIGEQFF.

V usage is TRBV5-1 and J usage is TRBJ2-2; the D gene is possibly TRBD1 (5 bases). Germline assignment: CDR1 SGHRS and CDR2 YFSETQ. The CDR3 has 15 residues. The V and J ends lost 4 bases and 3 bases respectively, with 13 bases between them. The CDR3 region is CASSPRTWDTGELFF. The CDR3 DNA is TGCGCCAGCAGCCCTCGGACATGGGACACCGGGGAGCTGTTTTTT.

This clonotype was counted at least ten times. The CDR3 DNA reads TGTGCCAGCAGCTTGGTGGGAGATACGCAGTATTTT. Protein sequence: CASSLVGDTQYF. The rearrangement uses TRBV5-6 and TRBJ2-3; D is ambiguous. Trimming left V 0 bases short and J 5 bases short, with 4 bases between. The germline CDR1 and CDR2 sequences are SGHDT and YYEEEE. This CDR3 has 12 residues.